A single TCR beta chain is shown here with its context. Seattle patients were enrolled while actively infected and followed longitudinally. The data derive from a study of blood T cell repertoires in COVID-19. For the study at large: Specimens from acute and convalescent COVID-19 originated in the United States, Italy and Spain. In each case, the material was cDNA or gDNA derived from T cells, B-cell-depleted T cells, or PBMCs.

Libraries were prepared by immunoSEQ multiplex PCR; TCRdb keeps only in-frame clonotypes and omits some of them. Here the sample spans 55,000 to 70,000 clones, about nine tenths being singletons. This TCR derives from a woman of 80 years or more with COVID-19, enrolled during active disease. The specimen sequenced was peripheral blood.

The CDR3 nucleotides are TGCGCCAGCAGCTTCTCTCCGGGACAGCAAGAGACCCAGTACTTC. Translated: CASSFSPGQQETQYF. The chain recombines TRBV5-1 with TRBJ2-5; TRBD1 agrees at 7 bases. The trim removed 2 bases at V and 2 bases at J, leaving 6 bases unmatched. This CDR3 has 15 amino acids. Germline-derived CDR1 and CDR2 are SGHRS and YFSETQ.